This T cell receptor beta chain originates from a study of blood T cells in healthy people across ages. Trimming took off 6 bases at V and 5 bases at J, with 13 bases between the two ends. The CDR3 has 14 amino acids. CDR1 and CDR2 from the germline V gene are LGHNA and YNFKEQ. Primers used in a second PCR of roughly 6 to 12 cycles were a sample-barcoded 5' primer and a J-beta primer mix. One entry per CDR3 protein, called by TCRdb with MiXCR from the 5' RACE reads. This sample carries hundreds of thousands of distinct CDR3 sequences, approximately 44% of them seen once, and the ten largest clones take around 21%.

The chain combines TRBV4-2 with TRBJ2-2, with a tentative D call TRBD2 (5 bases). Sequences were obtained from blood. The TCR comes from a man aged 55 to 69 in good health. The CDR3 spells CASSRGLNTGELFF. DNA of the CDR3: TGTGCCAGCAGTCGGGGTCTTAATACCGGGGAGCTGTTTTTT.